The 14 T cell receptor beta chains below were found in one sample sequenced in a study of blood T cell repertoires in COVID-19. Some clones are missing from TCRdb's copy, which holds only in-frame ones; the method was immunoSEQ multiplex PCR. The sample includes tens of thousands of clones, around nine tenths of them seen just once. The sample taken for sequencing was peripheral blood. The receptors derive from a human donor in a cohort sampled during active COVID-19.

This chain links TRBV19 with TRBJ1-3; no firm D call. The CDR3 runs to 13 residues. Trimming shortened V by 7 bases and J by 0 bases, and 7 bases separated the two germline ends. Germline lookup yields CDR1 LNHDA and CDR2 SQIVND (reference sequence). The DNA for the CDR3 is TGTGCCAGTACCGTTTACTCTGGAAACACCATATATTTT. Residues: CASTVYSGNTIYF.

This clone has only one observation. The J gene is TRBJ2-3, the V gene TRBV29-1; tentative D call: TRBD1 (5 bases). Trimming took 3 bases from V and 6 from J, leaving 13 bases between them. The CDR3 covers 13 residues. Germline V gene data show CDR1 as SQVTM and CDR2 as ANQGSEA. The CDR3 sequence is CSVEEGASDTQYF. The CDR3 DNA follows: TGCAGCGTTGAGGAAGGGGCCTCGGATACGCAGTATTTT.

The gene calls are TRBV14 and TRBJ2-2, with D maybe TRBD1 (5 bases). Trimming left V 0 bases short and J 6 bases short, with 14 bases between. The CDR3 is 16 amino acids. CDR1 and CDR2 from the germline V gene are SGHDN and FVKESK. The CDR3 DNA is TGTGCCAGCAGCCAAGATTTCTACAGGTCGCCCGGGGAGCTGTTTTTT. It is translated as CASSQDFYRSPGELFF.

V gene TRBV6-2 or TRBV6-3 combines with J gene TRBJ2-2, with a weak D call TRBD1 (5 bases). This CDR3 is 14 amino acids long. CDR1 MNHEY and CDR2 SVGEGT come from the germline V gene. V gave up 6 bases and J gave up 1 base, with 9 bases separating them. The CDR3 is CASSHDRNTGELFF. In DNA, the CDR3 is TGTGCCAGCAGCCATGACAGGAACACCGGGGAGCTGTTTTTT.

The gene calls are TRBV6-5 and TRBJ1-6, with D perhaps TRBD1 (6 bases). Trimming stripped 6 bases from V and 3 bases from J, with 12 bases between. The CDR3 has 15 residues. Per the germline V gene, CDR1 is MNHEY and CDR2 is SVGAGI. CDR3 amino acids: CASSSGRGYNSPLHF. CDR3 in DNA: TGTGCCAGCAGCTCCGGCAGGGGCTATAATTCACCCCTCCACTTT.

The chain carries TRBV19 and TRBJ2-1; TRBD1 agrees at 7 bases. Trimming at V came to 4 bases and at J to 5 bases, leaving 11 bases not matched to a gene. CDR1 and CDR2 from the germline V gene are LNHDA and SQIVND (reference sequence). This CDR3 has 16 amino acids. CDR3 sequence (DNA): TGTGCCAGTAGTACCCCTCAAGGGACAGTTAACAATGAGCAGTTCTTC. Translating gives CASSTPQGTVNNEQFF.

The chain uses TRBV7-2 and TRBJ2-7; 9 bases agree with TRBD2. The CDR3 is 15 residues long. Germline CDR1 reads SGHTA; CDR2 reads FQGNSA. After removal of 6 bases from V and 7 bases from J, the junction contained 13 bases not matched to a gene. The CDR3 here is CASRELSGGKREQYF. CDR3 coding DNA: TGTGCCAGCAGGGAACTAAGCGGGGGGAAGAGGGAGCAGTACTTC.

The chain couples TRBV19 to TRBJ1-5, with 7 bases fitting TRBD1. The CDR3 sequence is 16 residues long. V dropped 0 bases and J dropped 5; count of bases not matched to a gene: 7. Germline V lookup: CDR1 LNHDA, CDR2 SQIVND (reference sequence). The CDR3 spells CASSIDYTGADQPQHF. DNA of the CDR3: TGTGCCAGTAGTATAGATTATACAGGGGCTGATCAGCCCCAGCATTTT.

This clone was detected once. The chain is built from TRBV7-2 and TRBJ1-4; D unresolved. Trimming shortened V by 5 bases and J by 6 bases, and 16 bases separated the two germline ends. The CDR3 spans 15 residues. Looked up from germline, CDR1 is SGHTA and CDR2 is FQGNSA. CDR3 residues: CASSPRPDLYEKLFF. The CDR3 DNA reads as TGTGCCAGCAGCCCCCGTCCGGACTTATATGAAAAACTGTTTTTT.

This chain connects TRBV3-1 (or the pseudogene TRBV3-2) to TRBJ1-1; D not certain. Per germline, CDR1 LGHDT and CDR2 YNNKEL (reference sequence). The CDR3 covers 14 residues. V dropped 0 bases and J dropped 2 bases, with 7 bases sitting between them. CDR3 bases: TGTGCCAGCAGCCAAGATCGGAGTAACACTGAAGCTTTCTTT. Residues: CASSQDRSNTEAFF.

The chain carries TRBV19 and TRBJ2-7; 12 positions match TRBD2. V lost 6 bases and J lost 3; bases outside the gene matches: 3. Per germline, CDR1 LNHDA and CDR2 SQIVND (reference sequence). The CDR3 sequence is 14 residues long. CDR3 in amino acids: CASSGTSGFYEQYF. DNA of the CDR3: TGTGCCAGTAGCGGGACTAGCGGGTTCTACGAGCAGTACTTC.

This clone was counted between two and nine times. The rearrangement joins TRBV4-2 to TRBJ1-4, with 8 bases matching TRBD1. Trimming at V came to 6 bases and at J to 4 bases, leaving 7 bases not matched to a gene. The CDR3 length is 15 residues. The V gene's germline CDR1 is LGHNA and CDR2 YNFKEQ. The CDR3 DNA sequence: TGTGCCAGCAGACGCGGGACAGGCGATAATGAAAAACTGTTTTTT. Translated, it gives CASRRGTGDNEKLFF.

The chain is built from TRBV19 and TRBJ2-7; a possible D gene is TRBD1 (5 bases). The germline V and J ends were trimmed by 6 bases and 1 base, with 13 bases remaining between them. Germline V gene sequence: CDR1 LNHDA, CDR2 SQIVND (reference sequence). The CDR3 extends over 14 amino acids. CDR3 sequence reads: CASRSLTASYEQYF. The CDR3 DNA follows: TGTGCCAGTAGAAGTCTGACAGCTTCCTACGAGCAGTACTTC.

V is TRBV9 and J is TRBJ2-7, with a tentative D call TRBD1 (6 bases). V dropped 3 bases and J dropped 5 bases, with 15 bases sitting between them. The CDR3 loop spans 14 amino acids. CDR1 and CDR2 from the germline V gene are SGDLS and YYNGEE. The CDR3: CASSGGPQGHEQYF. In nucleotides, the CDR3 is TGTGCCAGCAGCGGGGGCCCACAGGGCCACGAGCAGTACTTC.